These T cell receptor beta chains were read from a single sample in a study of spatial heterogeneity in lung cancer. TCRdb reprocessed the 5' RACE reads with MiXCR, giving one entry per CDR3 protein. The table includes 85,000 to 100,000 distinct CDR3 sequences, approximately 12% detected once. The sample was PBMCs, taken at surgery. The receptor source for this set is a male donor with early-stage non-small cell lung cancer. The CDR3 runs from the conserved cysteine through the conserved F or W. The D gene is left open where the match is weak. Expanded clones get a size class; other rows say once, few or many, or leave the size out.

j_call: TRBJ2-7; d_call: TRBD1; clone_size: few; v_call: TRBV27; cdr3_nt: TGTGCCAGCAGACAGGACAGGGTATCGTACGAGCAGTACTTC; cdr3_aa: CASRQDRVSYEQYF
j_call: TRBJ2-2; d_call: TRBD2; clone_size: .; v_call: TRBV28; cdr3_nt: TGTGCCAGCAGTTCGACTAGCGGGTCGAACACCGGGGAGCTGTTTTTT; cdr3_aa: CASSSTSGSNTGELFF
j_call: TRBJ2-2; d_call: .; clone_size: few; v_call: TRBV12-3/TRBV12-4; cdr3_nt: TGTGCCAGCAGTTTGGAGAGCGGGGAGCTGTTTTTT; cdr3_aa: CASSLESGELFF
j_call: TRBJ1-5; d_call: .; clone_size: many; v_call: TRBV7-6; cdr3_nt: TGTGCCAGCAGCTTAACAGGACAGCTCAATCAGCCCCAGCATTTT; cdr3_aa: CASSLTGQLNQPQHF
j_call: TRBJ2-6; d_call: .; clone_size: many; v_call: TRBV10-1; cdr3_nt: TGCGCCAGCAGTGAGCCCCCCGGGCCTCTCCCTTCTGGGGCCAACGTCCTGACTTTC; cdr3_aa: CASSEPPGPLPSGANVLTF
j_call: TRBJ2-5; d_call: .; clone_size: few; v_call: TRBV11-2; cdr3_nt: TGTGCCAGCAGCTCCGACCTCCTCAAGTACTTC; cdr3_aa: CASSSDLLKYF
j_call: TRBJ1-2; d_call: TRBD1; clone_size: few; v_call: TRBV11-1; cdr3_nt: TGTGCCAGCAGCTTACCAGGACAGGGGGCTGGCTACACCTTC; cdr3_aa: CASSLPGQGAGYTF
j_call: TRBJ2-1; d_call: .; clone_size: few; v_call: TRBV29-1; cdr3_nt: TGCAGCGTTGGGGTTAACAGGAGGAGCTCCTACAATGAGCAGTTCTTC; cdr3_aa: CSVGVNRRSSYNEQFF
j_call: TRBJ1-1; d_call: TRBD1; clone_size: .; v_call: TRBV5-1; cdr3_nt: TGCGCCAGCAGCTTAAGAGGAGGGGACAGGGTAGATTTCTTT; cdr3_aa: CASSLRGGDRVDFF
j_call: TRBJ1-1; d_call: TRBD1; clone_size: few; v_call: TRBV9; cdr3_nt: TGTGCCAGCAGCGTAGGGACAGGTTTGAACACTGAAGCTTTCTTT; cdr3_aa: CASSVGTGLNTEAFF
j_call: TRBJ1-2; d_call: TRBD1; clone_size: .; v_call: TRBV7-2; cdr3_nt: TGTGCCAGCACCTATTATCCGGGACAGGACTATGGCTACACCTTC; cdr3_aa: CASTYYPGQDYGYTF
j_call: TRBJ2-1; d_call: .; clone_size: .; v_call: TRBV12-3/TRBV12-4; cdr3_nt: TGTGCCAGCACCCGAGGCAGGTTCTCCTACAATGAGCAGTTCTTC; cdr3_aa: CASTRGRFSYNEQFF
j_call: TRBJ1-1; d_call: .; clone_size: few; v_call: TRBV6-2/TRBV6-3; cdr3_nt: TGTGCCAGCAGTTACTCGAGGAGGAACACTGAAGCTTTCTTT; cdr3_aa: CASSYSRRNTEAFF
j_call: TRBJ2-2; d_call: .; clone_size: .; v_call: TRBV11-1; cdr3_nt: TGTGCCAGCAGCTCCATGACAATGTTGAACACGGGGGAGCTGTTTTTT; cdr3_aa: CASSSMTMLNTGELFF
j_call: TRBJ1-1; d_call: .; clone_size: .; v_call: TRBV20-1; cdr3_nt: TGCAGTGCTAGAAGGGGGATCACTGAAGCTTTCTTT; cdr3_aa: CSARRGITEAFF
j_call: TRBJ2-1; d_call: .; clone_size: .; v_call: TRBV3-1; cdr3_nt: TGTGCCAGCAGCCAGTCGGGGGGCCGTAACAATGAGCAGTTCTTC; cdr3_aa: CASSQSGGRNNEQFF
j_call: TRBJ1-2; d_call: .; clone_size: few; v_call: TRBV2; cdr3_nt: TGTGCCAGCAGTGACCCCGGCCAGATCTATGGCTACACCTTC; cdr3_aa: CASSDPGQIYGYTF
j_call: TRBJ2-3; d_call: .; clone_size: few; v_call: TRBV24-1; cdr3_nt: TGTGCCACCAGTCAAGTTACAGATACGCAGTATTTT; cdr3_aa: CATSQVTDTQYF
j_call: TRBJ2-7; d_call: .; clone_size: .; v_call: TRBV7-3; cdr3_nt: TGTGCCAGCAGCTTAGAGTCGGGCAGCTCCTACGAGCAGTACTTC; cdr3_aa: CASSLESGSSYEQYF
j_call: TRBJ2-1; d_call: TRBD1; clone_size: .; v_call: TRBV7-9; cdr3_nt: TGTGCCAGCAGACCATTGCCAGGGGGCCATGAGCAGTTCTTC; cdr3_aa: CASRPLPGGHEQFF
j_call: TRBJ2-2; d_call: TRBD2; clone_size: few; v_call: TRBV18; cdr3_nt: TGTGCCAGCTCACCACCCGGACTAGCGGGAGCCACCGGGGAGCTGTTTTTT; cdr3_aa: CASSPPGLAGATGELFF
j_call: TRBJ1-1; d_call: .; clone_size: .; v_call: TRBV20-1; cdr3_nt: TGCAGTGCTAGAGATATAATTGGGTCCAAAACTGAAGCTTTCTTT; cdr3_aa: CSARDIIGSKTEAFF
j_call: TRBJ2-3; d_call: .; clone_size: few; v_call: TRBV4-2; cdr3_nt: TGTGCCAGCAGCCAAGAACGGGGCGGGACTAGCACAGATACGCAGTATTTT; cdr3_aa: CASSQERGGTSTDTQYF
j_call: TRBJ2-5; d_call: .; clone_size: many; v_call: TRBV7-2; cdr3_nt: TGTGCCAGCAGCCTGCTAGCTACGACCCAAGAGACCCAGTACTTC; cdr3_aa: CASSLLATTQETQYF
j_call: TRBJ2-1; d_call: .; clone_size: .; v_call: TRBV7-2; cdr3_nt: TGTGCCAGCAGCCCTGAACTGGACAGTGGGGCCAATGAGCAGTTCTTC; cdr3_aa: CASSPELDSGANEQFF
j_call: TRBJ1-2; d_call: .; clone_size: many; v_call: TRBV9; cdr3_nt: TGTGCCAGCAGCGTAGGTCTGAACAACTATGGCTACACCTTC; cdr3_aa: CASSVGLNNYGYTF
j_call: TRBJ1-6; d_call: .; clone_size: .; v_call: TRBV3-1; cdr3_nt: TGTGCCAGCAGCCACCGGAATTCACCCCTCCACTTT; cdr3_aa: CASSHRNSPLHF
j_call: TRBJ2-1; d_call: .; clone_size: .; v_call: TRBV5-1; cdr3_nt: TGCGCCAGCAGCTGGGACGCGAAGCAGTTCTTC; cdr3_aa: CASSWDAKQFF
j_call: TRBJ2-7; d_call: .; clone_size: many; v_call: TRBV15; cdr3_nt: TGTGCCACCAGCAGAGAGGCCGTCCCGAGCTCCTACGAGCAGTACTTC; cdr3_aa: CATSREAVPSSYEQYF
j_call: TRBJ2-3; d_call: TRBD1; clone_size: .; v_call: TRBV7-8; cdr3_nt: TGTGCCAGCAGCTTAGAGAGACAGGGGACAGATACGCAGTATTTT; cdr3_aa: CASSLERQGTDTQYF
j_call: TRBJ2-3; d_call: TRBD2; clone_size: .; v_call: TRBV4-3; cdr3_nt: TGCGCCAGCAGCCAAGATTTGGGCCAAATAGCGGGTACGCAGTATTTT; cdr3_aa: CASSQDLGQIAGTQYF
j_call: TRBJ1-2; d_call: .; clone_size: many; v_call: TRBV25-1; cdr3_nt: TGTGCCAGCAGTGAATTTCGCGAGGGCTACAACTATGGCTACACCTTC; cdr3_aa: CASSEFREGYNYGYTF
j_call: TRBJ2-7; d_call: .; clone_size: few; v_call: TRBV9; cdr3_nt: TGTGCCAGCAGCGAATCCACAGGGAGTTCTGTCTACGAGCAGTACTTC; cdr3_aa: CASSESTGSSVYEQYF
j_call: TRBJ2-5; d_call: .; clone_size: .; v_call: TRBV29-1; cdr3_nt: TGCAGCGTTGAATACGTGGGTGGCGGAGGGGGAGACCGGTACTTC; cdr3_aa: CSVEYVGGGGGDRYF
j_call: TRBJ1-1; d_call: .; clone_size: few; v_call: TRBV7-2; cdr3_nt: TGTGCCAGCAGCTGGGTAGGGACTGAAGCTTTCTTT; cdr3_aa: CASSWVGTEAFF
j_call: TRBJ2-1; d_call: TRBD2; clone_size: .; v_call: TRBV27; cdr3_nt: TGTGCCAGCAGTTTAAATGCGGGAGGGCCCCATGAGCAGTTCTTC; cdr3_aa: CASSLNAGGPHEQFF
j_call: TRBJ1-3; d_call: .; clone_size: many; v_call: TRBV7-2; cdr3_nt: TGTGCCAGCAGCTCCTCGACAGTCTCTGGAAACACCATATATTTT; cdr3_aa: CASSSSTVSGNTIYF
j_call: TRBJ2-1; d_call: .; clone_size: .; v_call: TRBV18; cdr3_nt: TGTGCCAGCTCACCTAGGGACAATGAGCAGTTCTTC; cdr3_aa: CASSPRDNEQFF
j_call: TRBJ1-6; d_call: TRBD1; clone_size: many; v_call: TRBV9; cdr3_nt: TGTGCCAGCAGCGTCCGGGACAGGGCGAATTCACCCCTCCACTTT; cdr3_aa: CASSVRDRANSPLHF
j_call: TRBJ2-3; d_call: TRBD1; clone_size: many; v_call: TRBV7-8; cdr3_nt: TGTGCCAGCAGCCTCCGGACAGGCCCAGCCTTCTTCACAGATACGCAGTATTTT; cdr3_aa: CASSLRTGPAFFTDTQYF
j_call: TRBJ2-1; d_call: TRBD1; clone_size: .; v_call: TRBV20-1; cdr3_nt: TGCAGTGCCCTGACAGGGACCGCCGGCAATGAGCAGTTCTTC; cdr3_aa: CSALTGTAGNEQFF
j_call: TRBJ1-2; d_call: .; clone_size: few; v_call: TRBV27; cdr3_nt: TGTGCCAGCACCTCAGAGGCCTCAGGGGCCTATGGCTACACCTTC; cdr3_aa: CASTSEASGAYGYTF